This TCR beta chain was found in a study of blood T cells in healthy people across ages. PBMCs were isolated at a quantity of at least 6 million per sample. There are a few counts of this clonotype. Germline assignment: CDR1 SGHAT and CDR2 FQDESV (reference sequence). Trimming cost V 1 base and J 3 bases; bases outside gene matches: 9. This CDR3 is built from 17 residues. Primed by a sample-barcoded 5' primer and a J-beta primer mix, a second PCR proceeded for 7 to 11 cycles. Via MiXCR, TCRdb re-called the 5' RACE reads, giving one row per CDR3 protein. The data show approximately 850,000 distinct CDR3 sequences, roughly 64% seen once.

The sample comprised blood. The sequence came from a man aged 25-45 years in good health. This chain links TRBV11-1 with TRBJ2-4; the match to TRBD2 covers 7 bases. This chain's CDR3 is CASSLGLAPGGKNIQYF. For the CDR3, the DNA is TGTGCCAGCAGCTTAGGACTAGCCCCAGGAGGCAAAAACATTCAGTACTTC.